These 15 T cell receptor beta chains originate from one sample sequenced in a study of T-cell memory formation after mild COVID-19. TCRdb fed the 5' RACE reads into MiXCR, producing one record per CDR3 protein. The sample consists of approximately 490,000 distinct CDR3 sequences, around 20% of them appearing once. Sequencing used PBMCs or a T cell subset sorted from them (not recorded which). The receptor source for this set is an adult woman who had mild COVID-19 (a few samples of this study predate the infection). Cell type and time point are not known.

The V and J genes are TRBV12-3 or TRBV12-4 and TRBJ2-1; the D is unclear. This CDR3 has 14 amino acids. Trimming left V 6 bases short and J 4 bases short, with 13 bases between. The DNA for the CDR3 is TGTGCCAGCAGCCTTGTGGCCGGATACAATGAGCAGTTCTTC. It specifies CASSLVAGYNEQFF.

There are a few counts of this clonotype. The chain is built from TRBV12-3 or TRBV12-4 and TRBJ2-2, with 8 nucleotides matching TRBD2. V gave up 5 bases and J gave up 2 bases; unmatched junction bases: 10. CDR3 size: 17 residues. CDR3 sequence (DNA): TGTGCCAGCAGTCCCGGAACAACTAGCGGTAACACCGGGGAGCTGTTTTTT. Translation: CASSPGTTSGNTGELFF.

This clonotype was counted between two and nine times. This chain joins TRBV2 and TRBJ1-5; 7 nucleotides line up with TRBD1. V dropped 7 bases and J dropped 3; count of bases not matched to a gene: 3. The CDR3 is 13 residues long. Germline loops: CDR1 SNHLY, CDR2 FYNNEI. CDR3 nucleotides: TGTGCCAGCACGACAGGGAACAATCAGCCCCAGCATTTT. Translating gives CASTTGNNQPQHF.

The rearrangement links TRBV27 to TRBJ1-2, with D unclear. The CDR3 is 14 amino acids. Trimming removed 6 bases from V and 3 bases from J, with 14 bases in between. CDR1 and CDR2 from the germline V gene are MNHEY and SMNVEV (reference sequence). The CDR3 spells CASSWGGPDYGYTF. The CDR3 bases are TGTGCCAGCAGCTGGGGAGGGCCTGACTATGGCTACACCTTC.

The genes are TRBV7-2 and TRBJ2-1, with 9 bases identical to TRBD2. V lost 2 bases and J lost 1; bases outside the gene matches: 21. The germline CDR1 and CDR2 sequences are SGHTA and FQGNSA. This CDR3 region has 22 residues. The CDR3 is CASSLQGGTARILAGSYNEQFF. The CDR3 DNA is TGTGCCAGCAGCTTACAGGGGGGAACGGCCCGAATTCTAGCGGGGTCCTACAATGAGCAGTTCTTC. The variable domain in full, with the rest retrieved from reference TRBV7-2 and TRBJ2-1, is GAGVSQSPSNKVTEKGKDVELRCDPISGHTALYWYRQSLGQGLEFLIYFQGNSAPDKSGLPSDRFSAERTGGSVSTLTIQRTQQEDSAVYLCASSLQGGTARILAGSYNEQFFGPGTRLTVL.

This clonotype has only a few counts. The DNA for the CDR3 is TGTGCCAGCAGCTTCCCCAGCGGGAGGTTAAATGAGCAGTTCTTC. It encodes CASSFPSGRLNEQFF. This chain connects TRBV11-3 to TRBJ2-1, with TRBD2 matching 9 bases. Trimming removed 3 bases from V and 7 bases from J; junction bases left unmatched: 7. This CDR3 spans 15 amino acids. Germline loops: CDR1 SGHNT, CDR2 YENEEA. The full variable domain, its missing parts supplied by reference TRBV11-3 and TRBJ2-1, is EAGVVQSPRYKIIEKKQPVAFWCNPISGHNTLYWYLQNLGQGPELLIRYENEEAVDDSQLPKDRFSAERLKGVDSTLKIQPAELGDSAVYLCASSFPSGRLNEQFFGPGTRLTVL.

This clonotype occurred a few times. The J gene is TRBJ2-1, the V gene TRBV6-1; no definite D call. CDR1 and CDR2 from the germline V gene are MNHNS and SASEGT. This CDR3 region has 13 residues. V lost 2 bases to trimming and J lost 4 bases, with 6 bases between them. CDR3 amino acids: CASSEREYNEQFF. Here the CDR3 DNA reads TGTGCCAGCAGTGAAAGAGAGTACAATGAGCAGTTCTTC.

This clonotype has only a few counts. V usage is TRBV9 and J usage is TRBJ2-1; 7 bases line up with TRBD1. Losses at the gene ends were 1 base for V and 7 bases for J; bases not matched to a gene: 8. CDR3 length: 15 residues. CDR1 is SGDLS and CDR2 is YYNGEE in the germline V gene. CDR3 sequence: CASSVRTDRWNEQFF. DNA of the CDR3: TGTGCCAGCAGCGTAAGGACGGACAGGTGGAATGAGCAGTTCTTC. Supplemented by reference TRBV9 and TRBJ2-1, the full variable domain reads DSGVTQTPKHLITATGQRVTLRCSPRSGDLSVYWYQQSLDQGLQFLIQYYNGEERAKGNILERFSAQQFPDLHSELNLSSLELGDSALYFCASSVRTDRWNEQFFGPGTRLTVL.

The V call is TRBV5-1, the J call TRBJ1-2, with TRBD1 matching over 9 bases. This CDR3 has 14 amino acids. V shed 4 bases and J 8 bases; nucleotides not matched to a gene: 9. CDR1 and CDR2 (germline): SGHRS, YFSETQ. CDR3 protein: CASSQQGAEMGYTF. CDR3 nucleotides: TGCGCCAGCAGCCAACAGGGGGCTGAGATGGGCTACACCTTC.

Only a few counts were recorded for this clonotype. In DNA form, the CDR3 reads TGCGCCAGCAGCCAAGAGCCCCGGACTAGCAGCTACACAGATACGCAGTATTTT. Translation: CASSQEPRTSSYTDTQYF. The J gene is TRBJ2-3, the V gene TRBV4-3, with TRBD2 matching over 8 bases. Trimming at V came to 0 bases and at J to 2 bases, leaving 10 bases not matched to a gene. The length of the CDR3 is 18 residues. Germline values: CDR1 LGHNA, CDR2 YSLEER.

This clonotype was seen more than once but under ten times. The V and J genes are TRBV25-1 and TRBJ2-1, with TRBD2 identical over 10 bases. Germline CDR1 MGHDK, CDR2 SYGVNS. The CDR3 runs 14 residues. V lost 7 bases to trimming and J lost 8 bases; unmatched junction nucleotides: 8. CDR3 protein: CASTWTSGYDEQFF. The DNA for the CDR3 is TGTGCCAGCACTTGGACTAGCGGTTACGATGAGCAGTTCTTC. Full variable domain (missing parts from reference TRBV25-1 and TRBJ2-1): EADIYQTPRYLVIGTGKKITLECSQTMGHDKMYWYQQDPGMELHLIHYSYGVNSTEKGDLSSESTVSRIRTEHFPLTLESARPSHTSQYLCASTWTSGYDEQFFGPGTRLTVL.

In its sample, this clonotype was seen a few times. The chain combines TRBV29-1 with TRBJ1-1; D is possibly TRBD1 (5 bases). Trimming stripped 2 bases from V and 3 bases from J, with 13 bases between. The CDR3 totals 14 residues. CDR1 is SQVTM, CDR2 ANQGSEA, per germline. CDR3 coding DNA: TGCAGCGTTGAAAAGCAAAGGGGTTACACTGAAGCTTTCTTT. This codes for CSVEKQRGYTEAFF.

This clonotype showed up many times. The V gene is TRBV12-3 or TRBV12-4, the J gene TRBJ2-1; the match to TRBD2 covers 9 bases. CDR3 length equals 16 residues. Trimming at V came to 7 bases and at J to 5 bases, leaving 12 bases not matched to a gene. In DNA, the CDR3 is TGTGCCAGCACCACCAGGACAGCGGGAGGACACAATGAGCAGTTCTTC. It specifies CASTTRTAGGHNEQFF.

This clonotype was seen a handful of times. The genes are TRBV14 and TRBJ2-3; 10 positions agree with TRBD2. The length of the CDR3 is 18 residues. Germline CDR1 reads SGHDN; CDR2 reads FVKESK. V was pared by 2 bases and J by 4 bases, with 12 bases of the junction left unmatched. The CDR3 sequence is CASSQMGSGTSVPDTQYF. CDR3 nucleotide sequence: TGTGCCAGCAGCCAAATGGGATCCGGGACTAGCGTTCCAGATACGCAGTATTTT.

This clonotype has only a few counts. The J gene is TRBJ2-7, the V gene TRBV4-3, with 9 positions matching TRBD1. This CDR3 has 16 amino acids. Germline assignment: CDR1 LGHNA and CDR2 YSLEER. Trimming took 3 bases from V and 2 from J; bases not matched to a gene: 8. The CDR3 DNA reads TGCGCCAGCAGCCAGGCCCCGGGACAGGGTACCTACGAGCAGTACTTC. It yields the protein CASSQAPGQGTYEQYF.